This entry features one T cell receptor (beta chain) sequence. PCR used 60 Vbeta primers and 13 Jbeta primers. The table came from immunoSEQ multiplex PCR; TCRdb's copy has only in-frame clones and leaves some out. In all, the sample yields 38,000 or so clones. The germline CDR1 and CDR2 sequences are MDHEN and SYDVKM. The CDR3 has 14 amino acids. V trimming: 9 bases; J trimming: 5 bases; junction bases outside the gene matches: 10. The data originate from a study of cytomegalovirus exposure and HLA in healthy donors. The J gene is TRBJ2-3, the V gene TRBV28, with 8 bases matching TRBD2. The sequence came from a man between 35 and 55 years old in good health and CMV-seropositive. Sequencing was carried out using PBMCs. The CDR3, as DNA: TGTGCCAGTGAAATGGCGGGAGGAGGAGATACGCAGTATTTT. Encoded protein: CASEMAGGGDTQYF.